This TCR beta chain was sequenced during a study of control samples from healthy donors and cancer patients. Looked up from germline, CDR1 is SGDLS and CDR2 is YYNGEE. V shed 0 bases, J shed 3 bases, and the junction held 8 bases outside the gene matches. CDR3 length: 17 amino acids. TCRdb's table, derived via immunoSEQ multiplex PCR, lists solely in-frame clones and lacks some. The sample yields some 190,000 clones, over 80% seen once. Sequencing input: blood. This chain connects TRBV9 to TRBJ2-3, with TRBD2 matching 9 bases. The clonotype comes from a man aged 30-40 years in good health. Here the CDR3 DNA reads TGTGCCAGCAGCGTAGGAGCCCTAGCGGGGTCGACAGATACGCAGTATTTT. Its protein is CASSVGALAGSTDTQYF.